Described below is a single T cell receptor beta chain sequence and its context. Its specificity is not known. The sample is drawn from a study of a mutant IDH1 vaccine in newly diagnosed glioma. About the research overall: Receipt of radiotherapy, temozolomide, or both preceded the study, and most received both.

V was clipped by 5 bases and J by 1 base, with 11 bases between them. The CDR3 totals 14 residues. Germline V lookup: CDR1 SEHNR, CDR2 FQNEAQ (reference sequence). Produced via immunoSEQ multiplex PCR; TCRdb's table is partial and in-frame only. The table lists around 30,000 clones, roughly 90% of them singletons, with 2.2% in the top ten. This sample's time point: week 47, end of study. Doses consisted of 300 ug of mutant IDH1 20-mer peptide each, paired with topical imiquimod. The input for sequencing was PBMCs, taken from a glioma patient whose treatment included an IDH1 peptide vaccine. The chain carries TRBV7-9 and TRBJ2-5, with a weak D call TRBD1 (5 bases). This sequence was found in a man in his forties with glioma. The CDR3 region has the DNA TGTGCCAGCAGCCGCGGACAAGTCCAAGAGACCCAGTACTTC. Encoded protein: CASSRGQVQETQYF.